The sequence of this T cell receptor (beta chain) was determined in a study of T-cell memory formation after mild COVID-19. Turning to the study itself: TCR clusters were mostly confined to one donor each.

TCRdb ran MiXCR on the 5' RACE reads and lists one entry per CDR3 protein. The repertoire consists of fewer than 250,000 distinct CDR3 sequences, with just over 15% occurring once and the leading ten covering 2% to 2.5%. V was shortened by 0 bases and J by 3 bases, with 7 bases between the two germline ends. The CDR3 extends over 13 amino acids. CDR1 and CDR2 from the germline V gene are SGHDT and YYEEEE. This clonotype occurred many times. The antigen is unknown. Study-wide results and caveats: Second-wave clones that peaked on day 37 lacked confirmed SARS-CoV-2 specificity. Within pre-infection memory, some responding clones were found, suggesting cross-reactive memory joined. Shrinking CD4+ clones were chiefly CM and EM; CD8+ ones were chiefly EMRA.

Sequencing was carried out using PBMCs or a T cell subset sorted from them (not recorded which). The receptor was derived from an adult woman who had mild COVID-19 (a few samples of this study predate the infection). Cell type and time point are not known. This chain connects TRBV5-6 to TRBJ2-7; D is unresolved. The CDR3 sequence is CASSLDQVYEQYF. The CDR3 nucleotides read TGTGCCAGCAGCTTGGATCAGGTCTACGAGCAGTACTTC.